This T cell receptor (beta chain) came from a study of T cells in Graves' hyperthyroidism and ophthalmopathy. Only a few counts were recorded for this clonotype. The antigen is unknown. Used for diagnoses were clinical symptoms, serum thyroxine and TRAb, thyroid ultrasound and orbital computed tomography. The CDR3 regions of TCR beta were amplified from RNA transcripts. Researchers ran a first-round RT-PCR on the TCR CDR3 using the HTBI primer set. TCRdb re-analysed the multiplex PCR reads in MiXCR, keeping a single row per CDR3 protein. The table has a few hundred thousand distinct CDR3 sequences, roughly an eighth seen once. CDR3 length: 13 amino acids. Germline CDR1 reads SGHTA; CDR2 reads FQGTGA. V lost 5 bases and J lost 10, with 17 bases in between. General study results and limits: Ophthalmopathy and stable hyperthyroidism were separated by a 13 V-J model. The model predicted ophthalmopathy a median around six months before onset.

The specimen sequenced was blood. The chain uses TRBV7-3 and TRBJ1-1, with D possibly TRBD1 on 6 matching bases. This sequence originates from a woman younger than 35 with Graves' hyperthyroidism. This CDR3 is CASSLSRGGPAFF. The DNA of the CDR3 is TGTGCCAGCAGCCTATCTCGGGGGGGGCCAGCTTTCTTT. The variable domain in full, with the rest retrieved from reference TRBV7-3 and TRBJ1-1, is GAGVSQTPSNKVTEKGKYVELRCDPISGHTALYWYRQSLGQGPEFLIYFQGTGAADDSGLPNDRFFAVRPEGSVSTLKIQRTERGDSAVYLCASSLSRGGPAFFGQGTRLTVV.